This T cell receptor (beta chain) came from a study of cytomegalovirus exposure and HLA in healthy donors. Study information: A data release that came early held 80 million or so unique TCRs from HLA-typed donors. Membership in the Caucasian-associated ancestry cluster was found for 75% to 90% of 300 to 400 genotyped donors.

The CDR3 has 14 amino acids. Trimming took 0 bases from V and 4 from J, leaving 10 bases between them. CDR1 is SGHRS and CDR2 is YFSETQ in the germline V gene. Primers for the PCR totalled 60 Vbeta and 13 Jbeta. Here immunoSEQ multiplex PCR was the method, and the copy in TCRdb shows in-frame clones only, minus some. The profile shows approximately 190,000 clones, 80% to 90% of them singletons. The sample comprised PBMCs. The sequence came from a man aged 35 to 55 in good health and CMV-seropositive. V gene TRBV5-1 combines with J gene TRBJ1-2, with a tentative D call TRBD1 (6 bases). The CDR3 DNA is TGCGCCAGCAGCTTGGCCGACAGGCTCTATGGCTACACCTTC. It yields the protein CASSLADRLYGYTF.